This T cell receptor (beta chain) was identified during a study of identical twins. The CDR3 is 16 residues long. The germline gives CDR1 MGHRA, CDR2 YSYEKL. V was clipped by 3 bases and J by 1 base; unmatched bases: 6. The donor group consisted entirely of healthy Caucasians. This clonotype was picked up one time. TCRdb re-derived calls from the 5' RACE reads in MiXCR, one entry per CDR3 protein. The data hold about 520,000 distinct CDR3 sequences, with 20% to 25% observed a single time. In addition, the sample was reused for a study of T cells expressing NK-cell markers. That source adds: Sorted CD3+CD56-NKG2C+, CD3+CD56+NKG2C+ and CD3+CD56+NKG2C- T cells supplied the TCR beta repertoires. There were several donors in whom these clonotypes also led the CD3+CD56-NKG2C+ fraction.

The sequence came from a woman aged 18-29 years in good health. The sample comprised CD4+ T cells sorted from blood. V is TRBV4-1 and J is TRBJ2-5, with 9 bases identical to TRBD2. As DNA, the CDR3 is TGCGCCAGCAGCCAGTTTTGGCGGGGGGGCCAAGAGACCCAGTACTTC. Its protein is CASSQFWRGGQETQYF.